These T cell receptor beta chains were read from a single sample in a study of shared T cell receptors in the human thymus. Assay: immunoSEQ multiplex PCR; the TCRdb copy retains only in-frame clones and omits some. The data hold hundreds of thousands of clones, with around nine tenths observed a single time. The same data also contributed to another study, on human thymus T cells.

Sequenced: thymocytes. The receptor set was obtained from a boy under two years old with a congenital heart defect. CDR3s leave out the opening cysteine and the closing phenylalanine or tryptophan.

TRBJ2-2,TRBV5-1,ASSSPGLELF
TRBJ2-7,TRBV2,ASSGQGGEQY
TRBJ2-1,TRBV30,AWSVPVTREGYNEQF
TRBJ1-1,TRBV27,ASSDRGGRNTEAF
TRBJ1-1,TRBV29-1,SVGGVGTEAF
TRBJ2-3,TRBV9,ASSVLATADTQY
TRBJ1-1,TRBV10-2,ASSVRGNTEAF
TRBJ1-1,TRBV11-3,ASRTGNTEAF
TRBJ2-7,TRBV18,ASSEGGVNEQY
TRBJ1-5,TRBV6-1,ASSNHIPSNQPQH
TRBJ2-3,TRBV27,ASSILAGLTDTQY
TRBJ2-7,TRBV25-1,ASSGRQGGIYEQY
TRBJ2-2,TRBV27,ASSFRDTGELF
TRBJ2-7,TRBV5-1,ASSSRTGDYEQY
TRBJ2-5,TRBV9,ASSVGTGGEQETQY
TRBJ2-1,TRBV7-7,ASSQGLAGTDFNNEQF
TRBJ2-1,TRBV11-3,ASSRLSRTSGIPTEQF
TRBJ2-3,TRBV15,ATSRDISGRAPDTQY
TRBJ2-3,TRBV7-2,ASSLAVQEDRTDTQY
TRBJ2-7,TRBV27,ASRRLGGSSYEQY
TRBJ2-2,TRBV2,ASSEASFSGELF
TRBJ2-1,TRBV4-2,ASSQPLAGGPPHEQF
TRBJ2-7,TRBV14,ASSQGGRAYEQY
TRBJ1-1,TRBV27,ASSLSGQANTEAF
TRBJ1-1,TRBV5-6,ASSLGAAGRAEAF
TRBJ1-1,TRBV27,ASSAGTGRTEAF
TRBJ2-2,TRBV27,ASSFVPFHGGANTGELF
TRBJ2-3,TRBV4-2,ASSQHPGTSGRSTDTQY
TRBJ2-1,TRBV4-1,ASSQDLASSYNEQF
TRBJ2-3,TRBV20-1,SAGRETSP
TRBJ2-7,TRBV15,ATSSQASGSHEQY
TRBJ2-1,TRBV4-3,ASSQEHARHDEQF
TRBJ2-5,TRBV29-1,SVDSPIGLAQETQY
TRBJ1-1,TRBV29-1,SVEDTGRNTEAF
TRBJ1-2,TRBV29-1,SVEEVQGGYT
TRBJ2-1,TRBV6-6,ASSYGRSSYNEQF
TRBJ2-7,TRBV6-6,ASSPSDEQY
TRBJ2-1,TRBV20-1,RTNDNEQF
TRBJ2-7,TRBV21-1,ASRTASGSFYEQY
TRBJ1-1,TRBV29-1,SGGPGLFLDTEAF
TRBJ1-2,TRBV6-6,ASSYSFGEEDYGYT
TRBJ1-2,TRBV4-2,ASSHRTRDYGYT
TRBJ1-1,TRBV19,ASSMQYTEAF
TRBJ1-1,TRBV5-6,ASSSLPGAF
TRBJ1-2,TRBV30,AWRSRGGGYT
TRBJ2-7,TRBV7-4,ASSLISGTSRDEQY
TRBJ1-3,TRBV5-6,ASRMGQGGNTIY
TRBJ1-5,TRBV15,ATSRQGQPQH
TRBJ2-7,TRBV10-2,ASREESSYEQY
TRBJ2-1,TRBV7-8,ASSQYRLAGGPEDEQF
TRBJ1-1,TRBV30,AWSVPGNTEAF